Here is one TCR beta chain with its context. The antigen remains undetermined. V was pared by 4 bases and J by 9 bases, with 12 bases of the junction left unmatched. The germline V gene encodes CDR1 SQVTM and CDR2 ANQGSEA. The CDR3 is 14 amino acids. This sample stems from a study of T cell responses to AZD1222 COVID-19 vaccine. Findings and limits, study-wide: Vaccine-associated CD4 TCRs spanned spike, dominant at 160-218 and 743-854. Only a handful of AZD1222 recipients tested seropositive at baseline.

Produced via immunoSEQ multiplex PCR; TCRdb's table is partial and in-frame only. The table shows some 140,000 clones, with approximately 92% occurring only once. The sample here was peripheral blood, taken 28 days after the second AZD1222 dose. This chain links TRBV29-1 with TRBJ2-1; 7 bases are a match to TRBD2. This TCR derives from an adult who received the AZD1222 COVID-19 vaccine. The CDR3 sequence is CSVVREGRTVEQFF. CDR3 nucleotide sequence: TGCAGCGTTGTTAGGGAGGGGAGAACCGTTGAGCAGTTCTTC.